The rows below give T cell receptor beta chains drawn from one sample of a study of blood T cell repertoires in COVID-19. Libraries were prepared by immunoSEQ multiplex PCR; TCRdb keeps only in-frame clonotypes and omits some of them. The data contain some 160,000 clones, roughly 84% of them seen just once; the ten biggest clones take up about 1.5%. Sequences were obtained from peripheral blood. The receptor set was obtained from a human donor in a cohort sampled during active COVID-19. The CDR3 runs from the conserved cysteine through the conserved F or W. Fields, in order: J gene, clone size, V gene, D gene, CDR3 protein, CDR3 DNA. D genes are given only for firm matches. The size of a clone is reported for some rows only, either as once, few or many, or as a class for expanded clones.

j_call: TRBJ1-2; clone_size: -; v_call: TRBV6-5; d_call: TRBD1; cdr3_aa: CATRATGANYGYTF; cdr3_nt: TGTGCCACCCGGGCCACAGGGGCCAACTATGGCTACACCTTC
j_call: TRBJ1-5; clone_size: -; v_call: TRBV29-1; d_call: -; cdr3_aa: CSVSQGGNQPQHF; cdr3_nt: TGCAGCGTTTCACAGGGAGGCAATCAGCCCCAGCATTTT
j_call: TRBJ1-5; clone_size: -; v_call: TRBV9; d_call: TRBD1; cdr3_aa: CASSEQGALGQPQHF; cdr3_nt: TGTGCCAGCAGCGAACAGGGGGCGCTAGGTCAGCCCCAGCATTTT
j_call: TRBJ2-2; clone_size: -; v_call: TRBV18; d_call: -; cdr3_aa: CASSPSYGGDTGELFF; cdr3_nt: TGTGCCAGCTCACCTTCATATGGGGGCGACACCGGGGAGCTGTTTTTT
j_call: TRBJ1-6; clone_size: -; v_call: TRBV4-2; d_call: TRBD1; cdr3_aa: CASSQEGTGQDNSPLHF; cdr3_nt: TGTGCCAGCAGCCAAGAGGGGACGGGACAGGATAATTCACCCCTCCACTTT
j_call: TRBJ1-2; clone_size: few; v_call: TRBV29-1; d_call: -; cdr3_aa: CSVVTGDYGYTF; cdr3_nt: TGCAGCGTCGTGACAGGTGACTATGGCTACACCTTC
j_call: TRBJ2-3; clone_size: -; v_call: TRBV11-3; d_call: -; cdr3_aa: CASSSFGAATDTQYF; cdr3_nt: TGTGCCAGCAGCTCCTTTGGAGCTGCCACAGATACGCAGTATTTT
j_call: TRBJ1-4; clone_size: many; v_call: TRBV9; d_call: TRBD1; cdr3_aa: CASSVADRAREKLFF; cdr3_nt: TGTGCCAGCAGCGTGGCGGACAGGGCGAGGGAAAAACTGTTTTTT
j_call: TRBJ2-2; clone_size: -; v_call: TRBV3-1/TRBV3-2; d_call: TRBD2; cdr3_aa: CASTLTSGGNTGELFF; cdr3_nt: TGTGCCAGCACCCTTACTAGCGGGGGGAACACCGGGGAGCTGTTTTTT
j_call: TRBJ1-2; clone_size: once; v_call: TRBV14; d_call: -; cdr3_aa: CASSPQGGYGYTF; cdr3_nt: TGTGCCAGCAGCCCGCAGGGAGGCTATGGCTACACCTTC
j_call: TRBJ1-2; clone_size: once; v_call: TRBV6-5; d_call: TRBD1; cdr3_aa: CASSYRDRHDGYTF; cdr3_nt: TGTGCCAGCAGTTACCGGGACAGGCATGATGGCTACACCTTC
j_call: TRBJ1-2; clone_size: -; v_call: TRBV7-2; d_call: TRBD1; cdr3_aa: CASSLGGQIRYGYTF; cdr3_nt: TGTGCCAGCAGCTTGGGGGGACAGATCCGCTATGGCTACACCTTC
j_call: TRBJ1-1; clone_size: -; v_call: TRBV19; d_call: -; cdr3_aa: CATSDSPTEAFF; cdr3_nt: TGTGCCACCTCCGACAGTCCCACTGAAGCTTTCTTT
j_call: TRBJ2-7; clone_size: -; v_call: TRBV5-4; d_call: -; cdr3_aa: CASSNKGGHEQYF; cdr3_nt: TGTGCCAGCAGTAATAAGGGGGGGCATGAGCAGTACTTC
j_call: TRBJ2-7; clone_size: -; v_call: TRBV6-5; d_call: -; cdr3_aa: CASSYSKLNEQYF; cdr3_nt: TGTGCCAGCAGTTACTCGAAACTGAACGAGCAGTACTTC
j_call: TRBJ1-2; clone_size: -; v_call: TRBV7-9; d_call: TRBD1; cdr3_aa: CASSQTGIDGYTF; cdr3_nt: TGTGCCAGCAGCCAGACAGGGATCGATGGCTACACCTTC
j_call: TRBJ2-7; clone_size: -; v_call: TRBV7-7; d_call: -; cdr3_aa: CASSLAAGQNYEQYF; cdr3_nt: TGTGCTAGCAGCTTAGCGGCGGGGCAGAACTACGAGCAGTACTTC
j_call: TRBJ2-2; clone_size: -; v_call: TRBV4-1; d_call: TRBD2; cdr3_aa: CASSQDQRRGLAGVGTGELFF; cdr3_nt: TGCGCCAGCAGCCAAGATCAACGTCGGGGACTAGCGGGAGTTGGCACCGGGGAGCTGTTTTTT
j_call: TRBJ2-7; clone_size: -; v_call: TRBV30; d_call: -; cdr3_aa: CAWSVLIAVWNEQYF; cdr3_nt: TGTGCCTGGAGTGTATTAATAGCAGTTTGGAATGAGCAGTACTTC
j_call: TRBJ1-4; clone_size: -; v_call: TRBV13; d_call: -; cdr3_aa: CASSGGRGEKLFF; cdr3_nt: TGTGCCAGCAGCGGCGGTCGTGGTGAAAAACTGTTTTTT
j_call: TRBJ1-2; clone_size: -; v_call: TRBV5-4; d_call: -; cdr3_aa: CASAGGYGYTF; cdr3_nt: TGTGCCAGCGCCGGGGGGTATGGCTACACCTTC
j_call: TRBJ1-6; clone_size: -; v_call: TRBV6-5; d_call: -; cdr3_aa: CAGTQDVYNSPLHF; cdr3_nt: TGTGCCGGAACACAGGACGTTTATAATTCACCCCTCCACTTT